This T cell receptor (beta chain) was identified in a study of T cell repertoires in aging, cancer and after chemotherapy (dated by TCRdb to about 2019). Concerning the study at large: The donors fell into six age groups ranging from 30 or younger to 70 or older, and each group had at least three individuals. TCR repertoires from healthy donor controls were recorded over periods of several months to years and showed clear clonal overlap between repeated samplings. The full dataset contained roughly 9 million TCR reads. To look at immunoaging and at how T cells reconstitute after chemotherapy, the study profiled TCR beta repertoires in peripheral blood from both healthy donors and cancer patients. A cohort of 218 cancer patients (approximately 92 with hematological and around 130 with solid cancers) was assembled, and 100 or so healthy donors were included as a reference group.

TCR beta rearrangements were amplified from genomic DNA isolated from peripheral blood, not from sorted cells or RNA. The germline V gene specifies SQVTM as CDR1 and ANQGSEA as CDR2. The CDR3 covers 18 residues, taking in both the cysteine and the phenylalanine. Solely the CDR3 DNA is kept, with 54 bases framed from the first base. Germline trimming: 6 bases from V, 1 base from J; junction bases outside gene matches: 18. Paper-wide results and their limitations: Declining TCR diversity with age in healthy donors was mainly explained by loss of richness; in cancer patients, loss of evenness also contributed. Compared with age-matched healthy donors, untreated patients with hematological or solid cancers had significantly lower TCR diversity and higher clonality in blood. It was noted by the authors that conclusions about immunological memory after chemotherapy cannot be drawn from the repertoire data. An increase in median generation probability over the chemotherapy interval was observed in both cancer cohorts, suggesting that the repertoire was reconstituted through rebound thymic output.

This clonotype is assessed as medium-sized (0.01 to 0.1%). Its cognate antigen has yet to be identified. The sample holds no much larger clone one base away, and base qualities are not on file. Using a mixed TRB-A/B primer pool, multiplex touch-down PCR amplified rearranged TRB sequences covering the V, D and J segments. Illumina adapters and sample indices were added to the amplicons in two consecutive PCR reactions performed with Phusion HS II polymerase. After gel purification with the NucleoSpin Gel and PCR Clean-up kit, the amplicons were checked using Qubit and an Agilent 2100 Bioanalyzer. Libraries were sequenced on an Illumina MiSeq using 600-cycle, single-indexed, paired-end runs. Regarding the original processing steps: MiXCR versions 2.12 and 3.0.5 were used to process TRB sequences. Each unique CDR3 nucleotide sequence was counted as one clone, and only productive sequences with at least two reads were retained. The repertoire metrics were Shannon diversity, evenness, clonality (calculated as one minus evenness), and diversity profiles parameterized by alpha from 0 to 5. The IGoR algorithm was used to compute generation probabilities of clones in paired pre- and post-chemotherapy samples. TCRdb trimmed the raw reads at Q25, called clones with MiXCR and kept productive beta chains. Records with the same CDR3 protein are collapsed into one entry carrying the most frequent genes and DNA. It is TCRdb's table, rather than the study itself, that gives the V and J calls and clone size. The sample table holds about 13,000 distinct CDR3 sequences, of which approximately 24% were seen once. Together, the top ten hold around 3% of the sample.

Specimen: blood. The V and J segments used are TRBV29-1 and TRBJ2-3; 8 bases in between match TRBD1. The TCR was taken from a human donor in good health. The DNA is as follows: TGCAGCGTGTGGACAGGGCATCTACTGGGTCGCGGCACAGATACGCAGTATTTT. It translates as CSVWTGHLLGRGTDTQYF.